Listed below are T cell receptor beta chains from one sample, sequenced in a study of blood T cell repertoires in COVID-19. Sequencing was performed with immunoSEQ multiplex PCR; in TCRdb, only in-frame clones are kept and a portion is missing. The table includes approximately 110,000 clones, roughly 69% detected once. Sequenced input: peripheral blood. These receptors were collected from a man of 80 years or more with acute or convalescent COVID-19. The CDR3 runs from the conserved cysteine through the conserved F or W. The D gene is left open where the match is weak. For some rows the clone size is stated as once, few or many, or as a class when expanded; others skip it.

. 13 . TRBJ1-5 TRBV3-1/TRBV3-2 CASSPARGQPQHF TGTGCCAGCAGCCCAGCTAGGGGCCAGCCCCAGCATTTT
. 15 few TRBJ2-7 TRBV21-1 CASQYLDRGEYEQYF TGTGCCAGCCAGTACTTGGACAGGGGGGAGTACGAGCAGTACTTC
TRBD2 14 . TRBJ2-2 TRBV27 CASNVAGSLGELFF TGTGCCAGCAACGTAGCGGGAAGCCTCGGGGAGCTGTTTTTT
. 14 few TRBJ1-6 TRBV25-1 CASSTGLRISPLHF TGTGCCAGTTCTACAGGGTTGAGGATTTCACCCCTCCACTTT
TRBD2 16 . TRBJ2-7 TRBV5-4 CASSNPGLASAGEQYF TGTGCCAGCAGCAACCCGGGACTAGCGTCGGCGGGGGAGCAGTACTTC
TRBD2 14 . TRBJ2-3 TRBV27 CASSLEAGADTQYF TGTGCCAGCAGTTTGGAAGCGGGAGCAGATACGCAGTATTTT
. 16 . TRBJ2-3 TRBV28 CASSWAGGRDTDTQYF TGTGCCAGCAGTTGGGCGGGCGGGCGCGACACAGATACGCAGTATTTT
. 13 . TRBJ1-2 TRBV5-4 CASSTGQNYGYTF TGTGCCAGCAGCACGGGACAAAACTATGGCTACACCTTC
TRBD2 14 . TRBJ2-7 TRBV19 CASSKKRDAYEQYF TGTGCCAGTAGTAAGAAGCGGGACGCCTACGAGCAGTACTTC
. 12 . TRBJ1-6 TRBV11-2 CASSSDNSPLHF TGTGCCAGCAGCTCAGATAATTCACCCCTCCACTTT
. 15 . TRBJ2-1 TRBV7-8 CASSPRAGNYNEQFF TGTGCCAGCAGCCCCCGGGCCGGGAACTACAATGAGCAGTTCTTC
. 14 . TRBJ2-3 TRBV7-2 CASSEQFSTDTQYF TGTGCCAGCAGCGAACAATTCAGCACAGATACGCAGTATTTT
. 14 . TRBJ1-1 TRBV5-4 CASSLGRLNTEAFF TGTGCCAGCAGCTTGGGGCGGTTGAACACTGAAGCTTTCTTT
TRBD2 12 . TRBJ2-1 TRBV29-1 CSVAIAGVEQFF TGCAGCGTTGCGATAGCGGGAGTTGAGCAGTTCTTC
. 15 . TRBJ2-2 TRBV7-7 CASSSSAINTGELFF TGTGCTAGCAGCTCTAGCGCGATTAACACCGGGGAGCTGTTTTTT
. 13 . TRBJ1-2 TRBV6-5 CASSYRREFGYTF TGTGCCAGCAGTTATCGGAGGGAGTTCGGCTACACCTTC
. 17 . TRBJ1-3 TRBV3-1/TRBV3-2 CASSPGAGVYSGNTIYF TGTGCCAGCAGCCCAGGGGCGGGGGTGTACTCTGGAAACACCATATATTTT
TRBD1 16 . TRBJ2-1 TRBV25-1 CASSDPLTGQGNEQFF TGTGCCAGCAGTGACCCTCTCACGGGACAGGGCAATGAGCAGTTCTTC
. 13 . TRBJ2-7 TRBV18 CASSPRGNYEQYF TGTGCCAGCTCACCGCGAGGGAACTACGAGCAGTACTTC
. 13 . TRBJ1-2 TRBV5-4 CASSLQGSRGYTF TGTGCCAGCAGCTTGCAGGGATCGCGTGGCTACACCTTC
TRBD1 15 . TRBJ1-1 TRBV6-5 CASSRDRAMNTEAFF TGTGCCAGCAGCAGGGACAGGGCCATGAACACTGAAGCTTTCTTT
. 14 . TRBJ2-7 TRBV9 CASSVADNPYEQYF TGTGCCAGCAGCGTAGCGGACAATCCCTACGAGCAGTACTTC
TRBD2 16 . TRBJ2-3 TRBV5-8 CASSKPPTSPTDTQYF TGTGCCAGCAGCAAGCCCCCGACTAGCCCGACAGATACGCAGTATTTT
TRBD2 17 . TRBJ2-5 TRBV2 CASSPGASGRREETQYF TGTGCCAGCAGTCCAGGGGCTAGCGGGAGAAGGGAAGAGACCCAGTACTTC
. 15 . TRBJ1-3 TRBV3-1/TRBV3-2 CASSPSLVTGNTIYF TGTGCCAGCAGCCCTAGCCTGGTCACTGGAAACACCATATATTTT
. 14 . TRBJ2-5 TRBV5-1 CASSYGQTQETQYF TGCGCCAGCAGCTACGGACAGACGCAAGAGACCCAGTACTTC
. 13 . TRBJ1-1 TRBV7-9 CASSLGSNTEAFF TGTGCCAGCAGCCTCGGGTCAAACACTGAAGCTTTCTTT
TRBD1 16 . TRBJ1-1 TRBV19 CASSILRGQGNTEAFF TGTGCCAGTAGTATATTGAGGGGGCAAGGAAACACTGAAGCTTTCTTT
. 12 . TRBJ2-2 TRBV2 CASNSGDGELFF TGTGCCAGCAATTCAGGGGACGGGGAGCTGTTTTTT
. 12 . TRBJ1-2 TRBV28 CASKGPNYGYTF TGTGCCAGCAAGGGGCCCAACTATGGCTACACCTTC
TRBD1 17 . TRBJ1-6 TRBV30 CAWDIGTGSSYNSPLHF TGTGCCTGGGACATTGGGACAGGCAGCTCCTATAATTCACCCCTCCACTTT
. 15 . TRBJ1-5 TRBV19 CASSIAGYSNQPQHF TGTGCCAGTAGTATCGCAGGATATAGCAATCAGCCCCAGCATTTT
. 12 . TRBJ1-2 TRBV24-1 CATSVGAYGYTF TGTGCCACCAGTGTGGGAGCTTATGGCTACACCTTC
. 14 . TRBJ1-6 TRBV24-1 CATSESSYNSPLHF TGTGCCACCAGTGAGAGCTCCTATAATTCACCCCTCCACTTT
. 14 few TRBJ2-7 TRBV5-5 CASSGGGTSYEQYF TGTGCCAGCAGCGGAGGGGGCACGTCCTACGAGCAGTACTTC
TRBD1 15 once TRBJ2-2 TRBV2 CASRDRTGNTGELFF TGTGCCAGCAGGGACCGGACAGGGAACACCGGGGAGCTGTTTTTT
. 17 . TRBJ2-7 TRBV21-1 CASTEWPGTHVRHEQYF TGTGCCAGCACCGAATGGCCGGGGACACACGTCCGGCACGAGCAGTACTTC
. 16 . TRBJ1-1 TRBV5-1 CASSLELGEMNTEAFF TGCGCCAGCAGCTTGGAACTCGGTGAAATGAACACTGAAGCTTTCTTT
. 14 once TRBJ2-5 TRBV28 CASSLQGGKETQYF TGTGCCAGCAGCCTACAGGGGGGGAAAGAGACCCAGTACTTC
TRBD2 17 few TRBJ2-2 TRBV27 CASSLSTLAVNTGELFF TGTGCCAGCAGTTTATCAACCCTAGCGGTAAACACCGGGGAGCTGTTTTTT
. 11 . TRBJ2-5 TRBV11-2 CASSTGETQYF TGTGCCAGCAGCACTGGAGAGACCCAGTACTTC
. 18 few TRBJ2-7 TRBV7-9 CASSPLGLSGAVSYEQYF TGTGCCAGCAGCCCCCTAGGGCTCTCAGGGGCTGTCTCCTACGAGCAGTACTTC
. 14 . TRBJ1-2 TRBV25-1 CASSDRQGGYGYTF TGTGCCAGCAGTGATAGGCAGGGAGGCTATGGCTACACCTTC
. 16 . TRBJ1-1 TRBV28 CASSSGGRGPNTEAFF TGTGCCAGCAGTTCGGGGGGGCGGGGACCGAACACTGAAGCTTTCTTT
. 14 . TRBJ2-3 TRBV5-1 CASSVRSTSDTQYF TGCGCCAGCAGCGTCCGTAGCACATCAGATACGCAGTATTTT
TRBD1 16 . TRBJ2-4 TRBV18 CASSPQDRGFGNIQYF TGTGCCAGCTCACCCCAAGACAGGGGGTTCGGGAACATTCAGTACTTC
. 12 . TRBJ2-7 TRBV6-1 CASSEQGGEQYF TGTGCCAGCAGTGAACAGGGCGGCGAGCAGTACTTC
. 14 . TRBJ2-3 TRBV11-2 CASTPITMADTQYF TGTGCCAGCACCCCCATCACTATGGCAGATACGCAGTATTTT
. 13 few TRBJ1-5 TRBV4-3 CASSQDGGQPQHF TGCGCCAGCAGCCAAGACGGGGGTCAGCCCCAGCATTTT
TRBD2 14 few TRBJ2-5 TRBV11-2 CASSPGLAQETQYF TGTGCCAGCAGCCCTGGACTAGCACAAGAGACCCAGTACTTC
TRBD1 13 few TRBJ1-2 TRBV28 CATQDRGNYGYTF TGTGCCACCCAGGACAGGGGTAACTATGGCTACACCTTC
. 14 . TRBJ1-6 TRBV20-1 CSASWQGSNSPLHF TGCAGTGCTAGTTGGCAGGGTAGTAATTCACCCCTCCACTTT
TRBD2 20 . TRBJ2-2 TRBV3-1/TRBV3-2 CASSQAPPWASGSNTGELFF TGTGCCAGCAGCCAAGCTCCCCCTTGGGCTAGCGGGAGTAACACCGGGGAGCTGTTTTTT
. 15 few TRBJ2-1 TRBV2 CASRDEVNNYNEQFF TGTGCCAGCAGAGATGAAGTCAACAATTACAATGAGCAGTTCTTC
TRBD2 14 . TRBJ2-1 TRBV10-2 CASILAGGGNEQFF TGCGCCAGTATTCTAGCGGGAGGGGGCAATGAGCAGTTCTTC